Presented here are 26 T cell receptor beta chains from one specimen sequenced in a study of shared clonotypes between healthy human individuals. Clones were read by immunoSEQ multiplex PCR, and TCRdb kept only the in-frame ones, dropping some. This sample has some 2,500,000 clones; 85% to 95% occur once, and the top ten carry more than 0.35%. The material sequenced was naive CD4+ T cells from PBMCs. The subset was: CD45RA+ positively selected. The origin of the receptors is a man younger than 30 in good health. Some clones in this sample may be carry-over from other donors' samples.

The chain employs TRBV5-1 and TRBJ1-2, with D possibly TRBD1 on 5 matching bases. Germline assignment: CDR1 SGHRS and CDR2 YFSETQ. V dropped 5 bases and J dropped 6 bases, with 14 bases sitting between them. The CDR3 loop spans 13 amino acids. The CDR3 is CASRGEGLDGYTF. CDR3 sequence (DNA): TGCGCCAGCAGGGGCGAGGGGCTCGATGGCTACACCTTC.

This sequence joins TRBV4-2 and TRBJ2-7; 10 bases match TRBD2. The CDR3 is made up of 15 amino acids. V shed 5 bases, J shed 5 bases, and the junction held 9 bases outside the gene matches. Germline values: CDR1 LGHNA, CDR2 YNFKEQ. CDR3 in DNA: TGTGCCAGCAGCTCACCTGGGCTAGCGGGAGACGAGCAGTACTTC. This sequence encodes CASSSPGLAGDEQYF.

With respect to this clone: The same CDR3 is also encoded by other DNA sequences in this sample. The chain carries TRBV6-6 and TRBJ1-5, with D perhaps TRBD1 (5 bases). The CDR3 has 14 residues. Between the trimmed V and J ends, which lost 0 bases and 6 bases, there was a span of 9 bases. The germline V gene has CDR1 MNHNY and CDR2 SVGAGI (reference sequence). The CDR3 here is CASSYSRGGQPQHF. The CDR3 region has the DNA TGTGCCAGCAGTTACTCTAGGGGAGGTCAGCCCCAGCATTTT.

This chain links TRBV9 with TRBJ2-2; tentative D call: TRBD2 (6 bases). Germline loops: CDR1 SGDLS, CDR2 YYNGEE. V lost 2 bases and J 2 bases, leaving 10 bases between the germline ends. This CDR3 has 15 amino acids. CDR3 protein: CASSVGLSNTGELFF. The CDR3 DNA sequence: TGTGCCAGCAGCGTGGGACTTTCCAACACCGGGGAGCTGTTTTTT. Complete variable domain (other parts from reference TRBV9 and TRBJ2-2): DSGVTQTPKHLITATGQRVTLRCSPRSGDLSVYWYQQSLDQGLQFLIQYYNGEERAKGNILERFSAQQFPDLHSELNLSSLELGDSALYFCASSVGLSNTGELFFGEGSRLTVL.

Concerning this clone itself: Other nucleotide sequences in the sample specify the same CDR3. CDR3 coding DNA: TGCGCCAGCAGCCTGAGTGGGGAAAAACTGTTTTTT. The encoded protein is CASSLSGEKLFF. The chain links TRBV5-1 to TRBJ1-4, with D unclear. CDR3 size: 12 residues. Trimming stripped 4 bases from V and 8 bases from J, with 9 bases between. CDR1 and CDR2 (germline): SGHRS, YFSETQ.

This chain links TRBV15 with TRBJ2-1, with D unclear. The CDR3 is 13 residues long. Trimming stripped 1 base from V and 8 bases from J, with 9 bases between. Germline V gene lookup returns CDR1 LNHNV and CDR2 YYDKDF (reference sequence). CDR3 nucleotides: TGTGCCACCAGCAGAGTTAGGTCTTATGAGCAGTTCTTC. As protein: CATSRVRSYEQFF.

This clone was picked up one time. Distinct nucleotide sequences in the sample also encode this CDR3. The V call is TRBV5-1, the J call TRBJ2-7; 9 bases are a match to TRBD2. The CDR3 length is 14 residues. Germline V gives CDR1 SGHRS, CDR2 YFSETQ. Germline trimming cut 2 bases from V and 5 bases from J; bases unmatched to any gene: 5. In DNA form, the CDR3 reads TGCGCCAGCAGCTTAGTAGCGGGAGCAGACGAGCAGTACTTC. Its protein product is CASSLVAGADEQYF.

As regards this clone: The identical CDR3 is also encoded by other nucleotide sequences in the sample. The V call is TRBV27, the J call TRBJ2-6; D perhaps matches TRBD2 (5 bases). Germline CDR1 and CDR2: MNHEY and SMNVEV (reference sequence). The V gene lost 6 bases and the J gene lost 1 base, with 13 bases spanning the gap. This CDR3 comprises 16 residues. CDR3 sequence (DNA): TGTGCCAGCAGCCGTCGGGATAGGTCTGGGGCCAACGTCCTGACTTTC. This translates into CASSRRDRSGANVLTF.

This clone has a single count. V usage is TRBV29-1 and J usage is TRBJ2-2; no definite D call. V was trimmed by 7 bases and J by 2 bases, leaving 14 bases between them. In germline, CDR1 is SQVTM, CDR2 ANQGSEA. The CDR3 contains 14 residues. The CDR3 protein is CSAQWSLNTGELFF. The CDR3 DNA reads TGCAGCGCCCAGTGGAGCTTAAACACCGGGGAGCTGTTTTTT.

This clone was counted only a few times. Here the CDR3 DNA reads TGTGCCACCAGCAGAGATGGACAGGGGAGGACTGAAGCTTTCTTT. Amino acid sequence: CATSRDGQGRTEAFF. This chain links TRBV15 with TRBJ1-1; 9 bases match TRBD1. From germline, CDR1 is LNHNV and CDR2 YYDKDF (reference sequence). The CDR3 sequence is 15 residues long. The V segment lost 0 bases and the J segment 5 bases; nucleotides outside the gene matches: 4.

V and J are TRBV5-1 and TRBJ1-2, with TRBD1 matching 7 bases. The CDR3 has 12 amino acids. Germline lookup yields CDR1 SGHRS and CDR2 YFSETQ. The J segment lost 3 bases and the V segment lost 4 bases, leaving 0 bases of the junction unmatched. The CDR3 region has the DNA TGCGCCAGCAGCGGGACAGACTATGGCTACACCTTC. Residues: CASSGTDYGYTF.

In its sample, this clone was seen once. The chain's CDR3 is CASSFLINEQFF. The CDR3 region has the DNA TGTGCCAGCAGCTTTCTTATAAATGAGCAGTTCTTC. V usage is TRBV5-8 and J usage is TRBJ2-1; D unresolved. Germline V gives CDR1 SGHTS, CDR2 YDEGEE. The V end was cut by 2 bases, the J end by 7 bases, with 7 bases between. CDR3 length equals 12 residues.

This chain uses TRBV7-9 with TRBJ2-2; D remains unclear. The germline CDR1 and CDR2 sequences are SEHNR and FQNEAQ (reference sequence). The ends were cut back, 0 bases at V and 4 bases at J, with 9 bases in the middle. The CDR3 covers 15 residues. CDR3 protein: CASSLAAETTGELFF. CDR3 nucleotides: TGTGCCAGCAGCTTAGCGGCAGAAACCACCGGGGAGCTGTTTTTT.

The chain joins TRBV15 to TRBJ1-3; D gene uncertain. Trimming removed 1 base at V and 0 bases at J, with 10 bases between. The V gene's germline CDR1 is LNHNV and CDR2 YYDKDF (reference sequence). The CDR3 runs to 16 residues. As DNA, the CDR3 is TGTGCCACCAGCAGAGTTGTATCCCGCTCTGGAAACACCATATATTTT. Residues: CATSRVVSRSGNTIYF.

V and J are TRBV28 and TRBJ2-7; 10 bases fit TRBD2. J gave up 2 bases and V 5 bases, and 6 bases lay outside the gene matches. Germline lookup yields CDR1 MDHEN and CDR2 SYDVKM. This CDR3 spans 15 amino acids. This chain's CDR3 is CASSPGLAVTYEQYF. The CDR3 DNA reads TGTGCCAGCAGTCCCGGACTAGCGGTAACCTACGAGCAGTACTTC.

This chain connects TRBV18 to TRBJ2-5; D may be TRBD1 or TRBD2 (5 bases each). The germline V and J ends were trimmed by 3 bases and 1 base, with 18 bases remaining between them. The CDR3 spans 17 residues. CDR1 is KGHSH and CDR2 is LQKENI in the germline V gene. CDR3 nucleotide sequence: TGTGCCAGCTCACCGGGGACGGGGAATTACCCCCAAGAGACCCAGTACTTC. This encodes CASSPGTGNYPQETQYF.

V and J are TRBV5-6 and TRBJ1-5; D possibly corresponds to TRBD1 (5 bases). This CDR3 has 15 amino acids. Trimming removed 3 bases from V and 7 bases from J, with 17 bases in between. CDR1 is SGHDT and CDR2 is YYEEEE in the germline V gene. CDR3 sequence (DNA): TGTGCCAGCAGCTCCGGAGTTGGGGGAGGGCAGCCCCAGCATTTT. It is translated as CASSSGVGGGQPQHF.

This chain connects TRBV2 to TRBJ1-1; no definite D call. CDR1 and CDR2 (germline): SNHLY, FYNNEI. The CDR3 is 13 amino acids. Between the trimmed V and J ends, which lost 5 bases and 1 base, there was a span of 8 bases. This CDR3 reads CASSSDGNTEAFF. DNA of the CDR3: TGTGCCAGCAGTTCGGACGGGAACACTGAAGCTTTCTTT. The full variable domain, in which reference TRBV2 and TRBJ1-1 provide the parts outside the CDR3, is EPEVTQTPSHQVTQMGQEVILRCVPISNHLYFYWYRQILGQKVEFLVSFYNNEISEKSEIFDDQFSVERPDGSNFTLKIRSTKLEDSAMYFCASSSDGNTEAFFGQGTRLTVV.

The chain recombines TRBV5-1 with TRBJ2-1, with 11 nucleotides matching TRBD2. Germline assignment: CDR1 SGHRS and CDR2 YFSETQ. CDR3 size: 14 residues. V lost 5 bases and J lost 5; bases outside the gene matches: 3. In DNA form, the CDR3 reads TGCGCCAGCAGGGGGACTAGCGGTAACAATGAGCAGTTCTTC. It yields the protein CASRGTSGNNEQFF.

The chain uses TRBV5-4 and TRBJ2-4; either TRBD1 or TRBD2 may fit D (5 bases each). With 4 bases removed from V and 1 base from J, the gap between germline ends came to 18 bases. Looked up from germline, CDR1 is SGHNT and CDR2 is YYREEE (reference sequence). CDR3 length equals 17 residues. The CDR3 sequence is CASSPSPLGEAKNIQYF. The CDR3 bases are TGTGCCAGCAGCCCTTCCCCTTTAGGGGAGGCCAAAAACATTCAGTACTTC.

This chain links TRBV6-5 with TRBJ2-7, with D perhaps TRBD2 (6 bases). The CDR3 runs 15 residues. V was shortened by 6 bases and J by 0 bases, with 15 bases between the two germline ends. The germline V gene encodes CDR1 MNHEY and CDR2 SVGAGI. The CDR3 loop reads CASSEAAGSSYEQYF. DNA for the CDR3: TGTGCCAGCAGCGAGGCGGCGGGGAGCTCCTACGAGCAGTACTTC.

This chain connects TRBV2 to TRBJ2-2; 9 bases align to TRBD2. The CDR3 spans 15 residues. Trimming cost V 6 bases and J 0 bases; bases outside gene matches: 2. In germline, CDR1 is SNHLY, CDR2 FYNNEI. CDR3 sequence: CASRREGANTGELFF. The CDR3 region has the DNA TGTGCCAGCAGGCGGGAGGGAGCGAACACCGGGGAGCTGTTTTTT.

This chain uses TRBV5-1 with TRBJ2-7; D not resolved. Trimming pared 2 bases from V and 4 bases from J, leaving 19 bases between. CDR1 is SGHRS, CDR2 YFSETQ, per germline. This CDR3 is 16 amino acids long. CDR3 protein: CASSFSGQPPIYEQYF. CDR3 sequence (DNA): TGCGCCAGCAGCTTCTCCGGCCAACCCCCGATATACGAGCAGTACTTC.

This clone was seen a single time. The V call is TRBV28, the J call TRBJ2-7; 9 nucleotides line up with TRBD2. Germline V gene lookup returns CDR1 MDHEN and CDR2 SYDVKM. Germline trimming cut 7 bases from V and 7 bases from J; bases unmatched to any gene: 14. The CDR3 runs 15 residues. The CDR3 loop reads CASTRSGSGRTEQYF. CDR3 bases: TGTGCCAGCACCAGATCAGGTAGCGGGAGAACGGAGCAGTACTTC.

This clone was detected only once. J is TRBJ2-7 and V is TRBV7-6; 11 bases line up with TRBD2. The CDR3 runs 15 residues. V was pared by 4 bases and J by 2 bases, with 4 bases of the junction left unmatched. The V gene's germline CDR1 is SGHVS and CDR2 FNYEAQ. As DNA, the CDR3 is TGTGCCAGCAGCTCAGATAGCGGGAGGGCCTACGAGCAGTACTTC. It encodes CASSSDSGRAYEQYF. The whole variable domain, filled in from reference TRBV7-6 and TRBJ2-7, reads GAGVSQSPRYKVTKRGQDVALRCDPISGHVSLYWYRQALGQGPEFLTYFNYEAQQDKSGLPNDRFSAERPEGSISTLTIQRTEQRDSAMYRCASSSDSGRAYEQYFGPGTRLTVT.

The chain joins TRBV7-6 to TRBJ2-7, with TRBD1 matching 10 bases. Germline values: CDR1 SGHVS, CDR2 FNYEAQ. This CDR3 contains 14 residues. Trimming cost V 5 bases and J 7 bases; bases outside gene matches: 8. The CDR3 loop reads CASSVGQGDREQYF. CDR3 sequence (DNA): TGTGCCAGCAGCGTCGGACAGGGGGATAGGGAGCAGTACTTC.